Below, one T cell receptor beta chain is given with its context. Its antigen is still unknown. There are no base qualities to consult, and no much larger clone falls within one base. Compared with germline, V lacks 5 bases and J lacks 6 bases; bases without a gene match: 8. The germline V gene yields SGHTA for CDR1 and FQGTGA for CDR2. CDR3 length: 14 amino acids, cysteine to phenylalanine. Only CDR3 DNA is held: 42 bases, read in frame from base 1. The sample originates from a study of T-cell memory formation after mild COVID-19 (dated by TCRdb to about 2021). With respect to the entire study: Most TCR sequence clusters were specific to one of the two donors. The cohort comprised two young, previously healthy adult volunteers, one female and one male. In a couple of donors, T-cell clones that expanded and contracted after mild COVID-19 were tracked by sequencing TCRalpha and TCRbeta repertoires over time.

PBMCs were isolated by Ficoll-Paque density gradient centrifugation. The sequencer was an Illumina NovaSeq 6000. TCRalpha and TCRbeta cDNA libraries were constructed by 5'RACE with constant-segment primers, with sample barcodes and unique molecular identifiers being introduced. RNA was extracted from every sample with Trizol reagent. The libraries were amplified in two PCR steps, and the second step added a second sample barcode and Illumina TruSeq adapters. The libraries were sequenced on an Illumina NovaSeq using 2 x 150 bp paired-end reads. Per the original workflow: With migec v1.2.7, reads were demultiplexed and then collapsed into UMI-guided consensus sequences. Using mixcr v2.1.11, the UMI consensuses were aligned to TRA and TRB V and J templates and assembled into clonotypes. Expanded or contracted clonotypes were those called significant by both edgeR and NoisET, with noise models trained on biological replicates. For edgeR calls, the cutoffs were a false discovery rate-adjusted p below 0.01 and a log2 fold-change threshold of 1. As an exploratory analysis of dynamics, PCA with hierarchical clustering was applied to max-normalized trajectories of the 1000 most abundant clonotypes. Separately sequenced CD4+ and CD8+ repertoires were used to assign a CD4 or CD8 phenotype to each responding clone. The public sequencing data were trimmed at Q25 with fastp and processed into clonotypes with MiXCR by TCRdb, which kept only in-frame beta chains. Entries are consolidated by CDR3 protein sequence, retaining the most common genes and DNA. TCRdb's processing, not the study's, gives the V and J calls here. This sample holds 450,000 or so distinct CDR3 sequences; nearly 25% were observed only once. Of the sample, approximately 12% falls within the top ten clones.

What the work shows at the level of the full study, not this receptor alone: Balanced CD4/CD8 phenotypes were observed for clones contracting from day 15 to 85, whereas a bias towards CD4+ was observed for a second wave of clones expanding from day 15 to 37. Whether the second-wave clones peaking on day 37 were SARS-CoV-2 specific was not confirmed. Contracting CD4+ clones were located mainly in the CM and EM memory subsets, whereas CD8+ clones were found to be enriched in EMRA. The study covered only two mild cases, and larger cohorts including severe cases with pre-infection samples were considered necessary. Some responding clones were found in pre-infection memory, which suggests that pre-existing cross-reactive memory T cells took part in the SARS-CoV-2 response.

The receptor's source is an adult woman who had mild COVID-19 (a few samples of this study predate the infection). The sample titles of this study are shuffled in the database, so cell type and time point are left out; the donor was told from shared clones. Sequences were obtained from PBMCs or a T cell subset sorted from them (not recorded which). This sequence uses TRBV7-3 and TRBJ1-2, with 8 middle bases fitting TRBD1. The CDR3 reads as follows: CASSRGQGFHGYTF. The nucleotide sequence is given as TGTGCCAGCAGCCGCGGACAGGGCTTCCATGGCTACACCTTC.